The clone carrying this TCR beta chain was found once. No antigen is known for it. The data were taken from a study of graft-versus-host responses after intestinal transplantation. Looking at the study overall: In this cohort, recipients had multivisceral, liver-intestinal, or isolated intestinal transplants. Anti-thymocyte globulin was used for induction in all recipients, who then took tacrolimus and steroids for approximately 3 years.

Libraries were prepared by immunoSEQ multiplex PCR; TCRdb keeps only in-frame clonotypes and omits some of them. Among fewer than 85,000 clones listed, more than 70% were seen once. Study-wide points: Early post-transplant HvG declines were associated with peak circulating GvH clone levels. GvH clones occurred in recipient marrow; some first appeared in ileum or blood.

Looked up from germline, CDR1 is MNHNS and CDR2 is SASEGT. The CDR3 consists of 14 residues. Trimming took off 6 bases at V and 4 bases at J, with 13 bases between the two ends. The sequence was obtained from a human donor who received an intestinal transplant. The V call is TRBV6-1, the J call TRBJ1-5, with D possibly matching TRBD1 (5 bases). Sample: unstimulated CD8+ T cells sorted from spleen or lymph node cells, taken before intestinal transplant. DNA of the CDR3: TGTGCCAGCAGAGGACCCCCAGGGAATCAGCCCCAGCATTTT. Residues: CASRGPPGNQPQHF.